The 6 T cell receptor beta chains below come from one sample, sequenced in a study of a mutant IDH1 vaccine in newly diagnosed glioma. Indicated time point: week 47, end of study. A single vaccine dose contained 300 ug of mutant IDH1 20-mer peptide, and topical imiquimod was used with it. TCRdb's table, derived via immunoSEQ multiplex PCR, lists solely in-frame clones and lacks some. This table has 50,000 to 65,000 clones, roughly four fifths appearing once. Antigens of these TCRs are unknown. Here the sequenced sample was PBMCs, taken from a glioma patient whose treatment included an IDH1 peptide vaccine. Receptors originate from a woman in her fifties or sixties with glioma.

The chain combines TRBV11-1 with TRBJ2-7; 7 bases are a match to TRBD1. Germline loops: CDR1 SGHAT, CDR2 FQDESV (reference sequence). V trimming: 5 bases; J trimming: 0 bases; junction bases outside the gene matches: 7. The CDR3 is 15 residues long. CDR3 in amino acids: CASSPNRGRSYEQYF. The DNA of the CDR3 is TGTGCCAGCAGCCCTAACAGGGGCCGCTCCTACGAGCAGTACTTC.

The CDR3 DNA reads TGTGCCAGCGGAGTTGAGGGGACTGAAGCTTTCTTT. Translated, it gives CASGVEGTEAFF. The chain joins TRBV2 to TRBJ1-1; TRBD1 is a possible D gene (5 bases). Germline assignment: CDR1 SNHLY and CDR2 FYNNEI. CDR3 length: 12 residues. Trimming shortened V by 8 bases and J by 5 bases, and 12 bases separated the two germline ends.

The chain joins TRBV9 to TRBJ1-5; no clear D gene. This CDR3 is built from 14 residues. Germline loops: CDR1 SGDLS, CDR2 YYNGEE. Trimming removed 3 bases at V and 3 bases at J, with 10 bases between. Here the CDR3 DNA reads TGTGCCAGCAGCGCAATCGGCAACAATCAGCCCCAGCATTTT. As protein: CASSAIGNNQPQHF.

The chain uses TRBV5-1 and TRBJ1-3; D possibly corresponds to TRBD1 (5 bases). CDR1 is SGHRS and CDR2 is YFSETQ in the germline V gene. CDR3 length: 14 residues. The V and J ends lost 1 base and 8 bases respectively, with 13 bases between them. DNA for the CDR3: TGCGCCAGCAGCTTGCCAGGGAAGTCAGACACCATATATTTT. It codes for CASSLPGKSDTIYF.

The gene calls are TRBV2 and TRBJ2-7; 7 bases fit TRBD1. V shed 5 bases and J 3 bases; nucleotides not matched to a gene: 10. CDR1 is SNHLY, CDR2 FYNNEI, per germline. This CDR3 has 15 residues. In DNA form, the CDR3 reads TGTGCCAGCAGTTCCGGGACAGAATCCTACTACGAGCAGTACTTC. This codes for CASSSGTESYYEQYF.

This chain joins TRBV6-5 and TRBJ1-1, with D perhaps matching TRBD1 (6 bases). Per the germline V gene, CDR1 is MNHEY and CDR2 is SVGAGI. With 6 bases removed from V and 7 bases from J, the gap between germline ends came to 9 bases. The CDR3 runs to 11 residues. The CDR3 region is CASRTGFEAFF. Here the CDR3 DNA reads TGTGCCAGCAGGACAGGATTTGAAGCTTTCTTT.